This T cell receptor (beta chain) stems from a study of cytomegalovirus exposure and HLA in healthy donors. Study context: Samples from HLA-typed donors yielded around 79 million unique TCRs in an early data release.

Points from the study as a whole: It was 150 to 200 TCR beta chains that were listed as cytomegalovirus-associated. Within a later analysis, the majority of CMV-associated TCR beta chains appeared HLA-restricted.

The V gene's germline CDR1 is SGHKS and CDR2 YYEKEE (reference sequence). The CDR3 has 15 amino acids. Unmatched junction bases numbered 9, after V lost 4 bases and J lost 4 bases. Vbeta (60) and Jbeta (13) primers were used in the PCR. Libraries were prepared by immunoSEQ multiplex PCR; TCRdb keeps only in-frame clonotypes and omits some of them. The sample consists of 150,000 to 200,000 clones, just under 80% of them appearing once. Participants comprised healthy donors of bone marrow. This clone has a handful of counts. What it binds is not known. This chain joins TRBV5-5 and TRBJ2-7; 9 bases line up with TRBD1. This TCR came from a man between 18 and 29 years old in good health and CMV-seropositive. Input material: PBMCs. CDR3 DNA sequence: TGTGCCAGCAGCACTACAGGGGGCCTCGGGTACGAGCAGTACTTC. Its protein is CASSTTGGLGYEQYF. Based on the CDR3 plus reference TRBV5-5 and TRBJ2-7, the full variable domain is DAGVTQSPTHLIKTRGQQVTLRCSPISGHKSVSWYQQVLGQGPQFIFQYYEKEERGRGNFPDRFSARQFPNYSSELNVNALLLGDSALYLCASSTTGGLGYEQYFGPGTRLTVT.